This entry lists 28 T cell receptor beta chains sequenced from one sample in a study of OX40 agonist ivuxolimab in advanced cancers. Method: immunoSEQ multiplex PCR; TCRdb's copy keeps in-frame clones and lacks some. Here the sample spans some 95,000 clones, roughly 88% being singletons. This specimen consisted of CD4+ or CD8+ T cells sorted from blood, obtained in a trial of the OX40 agonist ivuxolimab. These receptors were collected from an adult with an advanced solid tumor such as melanoma, head and neck, liver or kidney cancer.

The V call is TRBV5-4, the J call TRBJ2-7; tentative D call: TRBD2 (5 bases). This CDR3 has 14 amino acids. Between the trimmed V and J ends, which lost 5 bases and 4 bases, there was a span of 16 bases. CDR1 SGHNT and CDR2 YYREEE come from the germline V gene (reference sequence). In nucleotides, the CDR3 is TGTGCCAGCAGTCAGGAGGTTAACGGTTACGAGCAGTACTTC. Translating gives CASSQEVNGYEQYF.

This chain connects TRBV27 to TRBJ2-3, with D possibly TRBD1 on 6 matching bases. There are 14 residues in the CDR3. V was clipped by 1 base and J by 7 bases, with 12 bases between them. The V gene's germline CDR1 is MNHEY and CDR2 SMNVEV (reference sequence). The CDR3 is CASSLYTGMNTQYF. For the CDR3, the DNA is TGTGCCAGCAGTTTATATACAGGGATGAATACGCAGTATTTT.

This clone has just a few counts. The chain uses TRBV6-5 and TRBJ2-3, with D hard to call. V dropped 6 bases and J dropped 1 base, with 14 bases sitting between them. Germline V gene lookup returns CDR1 MNHEY and CDR2 SVGAGI. The CDR3 runs to 15 residues. In DNA form, the CDR3 reads TGTGCCAGCAGCCCTTTTAAGGTGCGCACAGATACGCAGTATTTT. This sequence encodes CASSPFKVRTDTQYF.

CDR3 sequence reads: CASSPHPMTSGYEQYF. The CDR3 DNA follows: TGTGCCAGCAGCCCCCACCCGATGACTAGCGGCTACGAGCAGTACTTC. The chain uses TRBV7-2 and TRBJ2-7; 9 nucleotides match TRBD2. V was clipped by 5 bases and J by 3 bases; unmatched bases: 11. This CDR3 is built from 16 residues. The germline V gene encodes CDR1 SGHTA and CDR2 FQGNSA.

V and J are TRBV27 and TRBJ2-7; D may be TRBD2 (6 bases). The V and J ends lost 5 bases and 6 bases respectively, with 20 bases between them. Germline CDR1 is MNHEY and CDR2 is SMNVEV (reference sequence). The CDR3 length is 15 residues. Here the CDR3 DNA reads TGTGCCAGCAGTCCGTCAAGAGGAGGGTTCGTCGAGCAGTACTTC. Protein sequence: CASSPSRGGFVEQYF.

This clone occurred once. J is TRBJ2-7 and V is TRBV2; 7 positions agree with TRBD2. The CDR3 runs to 15 residues. V lost 5 bases to trimming and J lost 6 bases; unmatched junction nucleotides: 13. Germline CDR1 reads SNHLY; CDR2 reads FYNNEI. CDR3 bases: TGTGCCAGCAGTACCCCATTTGCGGGGGAAGGCGAGCAGTACTTC. Amino acids: CASSTPFAGEGEQYF.

The J gene is TRBJ2-7, the V gene TRBV5-1; 10 nucleotides match TRBD1. V gave up 0 bases and J gave up 5 bases; unmatched junction bases: 5. CDR1 and CDR2 from the germline V gene are SGHRS and YFSETQ. The CDR3 totals 15 residues. The CDR3 nucleotides are TGCGCCAGCAGCTTGGTCCCGGGACAGGGGAACGAGCAGTACTTC. Encoded protein: CASSLVPGQGNEQYF.

J is TRBJ2-2 and V is TRBV27, with a tentative D call TRBD2 (6 bases). Germline assignment: CDR1 MNHEY and CDR2 SMNVEV (reference sequence). The CDR3 is 15 residues long. Trimming removed 7 bases at V and 1 base at J, with 13 bases between. The CDR3 loop is CASTSGLRNTGELFF. The CDR3 DNA reads TGTGCCAGCACCTCGGGACTCCGGAACACCGGGGAGCTGTTTTTT.

The chain carries TRBV27 and TRBJ2-5; TRBD2 agrees at 7 bases. In germline, CDR1 is MNHEY, CDR2 SMNVEV (reference sequence). V lost 5 bases, J lost 3 bases, and 9 bases stayed unmatched. The CDR3 contains 15 residues. The CDR3 sequence is CASSPLSSGEETQYF. CDR3 DNA: TGTGCCAGCAGTCCCCTCTCTAGCGGAGAAGAGACCCAGTACTTC.

This sequence joins TRBV19 and TRBJ1-2, with unresolved D. CDR3 length: 15 amino acids. Germline values: CDR1 LNHDA, CDR2 SQIVND (reference sequence). The germline V and J ends were trimmed by 2 bases and 6 bases, with 16 bases remaining between them. This CDR3 is CASSITNGEKDGYTF. Written as DNA, the CDR3 is TGTGCCAGTAGTATAACAAACGGAGAAAAGGATGGCTACACCTTC.

The chain recombines TRBV7-2 with TRBJ2-4; D remains unclear. The CDR3 covers 16 residues. With 1 base removed from V and 0 bases from J, the gap between germline ends came to 10 bases. In germline, CDR1 is SGHTA, CDR2 FQGNSA. CDR3 DNA sequence: TGTGCCAGCAGCTTAGGGGTCCTGATAGCCAAAAACATTCAGTACTTC. Amino acids: CASSLGVLIAKNIQYF.

The chain combines TRBV30 with TRBJ2-1; the D gene is possibly TRBD2 (5 bases). This CDR3 is 15 amino acids long. Germline V gene sequence: CDR1 GTSNPN, CDR2 SVGIG (reference sequence). V was pared by 3 bases and J by 9 bases, with 21 bases between. Here the CDR3 reads CAWRAVGNSEGEQFF. In nucleotides, the CDR3 is TGTGCCTGGAGGGCGGTGGGGAATAGCGAGGGTGAGCAGTTCTTC.

The rearrangement joins TRBV25-1 to TRBJ1-4; D unclear. Germline CDR1 is MGHDK and CDR2 is SYGVNS. Deletions cut 6 bases from V and 5 bases from J, with 10 bases between. The CDR3 has 13 amino acids. The CDR3 bases are TGTGCCAGCAGCAGAGGAGGGAATGAAAAACTGTTTTTT. Protein sequence: CASSRGGNEKLFF.

This chain uses TRBV7-9 with TRBJ2-1; 10 nucleotides agree with TRBD2. CDR1 is SEHNR, CDR2 FQNEAQ, per germline (reference sequence). The ends lost 5 bases at V and 4 bases at J; junction bases unmatched: 5. There are 15 residues in the CDR3. In DNA, the CDR3 is TGTGCCAGCAGCCTTACTAGCGGGGTTTACAATGAGCAGTTCTTC. Translation: CASSLTSGVYNEQFF.

The chain links TRBV4-1 to TRBJ2-2, with TRBD2 matching over 8 bases. CDR3 length: 15 residues. V gave up 7 bases and J gave up 4 bases; unmatched junction bases: 8. Germline V gene lookup returns CDR1 MGHRA and CDR2 YSYEKL. CDR3 loop: CASTREGHGTGELFF. CDR3 DNA: TGCGCCAGCACCCGGGAGGGCCACGGCACCGGGGAGCTGTTTTTT.

The chain links TRBV30 to TRBJ2-2; possibly TRBD1 or TRBD2 for D (5 bases each). There are 15 residues in the CDR3. V was trimmed by 5 bases and J by 4 bases, leaving 17 bases between them. CDR1 is GTSNPN, CDR2 SVGIG, per germline (reference sequence). The DNA for the CDR3 is TGTGCCTGGGGGGGACCCCAACTGGGCACCGGGGAGCTGTTTTTT. It encodes CAWGGPQLGTGELFF.

The chain carries TRBV5-1 and TRBJ2-6, with 8 bases matching TRBD2. This CDR3 has 18 residues. After removal of 0 bases from V and 0 bases from J, the junction contained 5 bases not matched to a gene. Germline V lookup: CDR1 SGHRS, CDR2 YFSETQ. The CDR3 nucleotides read TGCGCCAGCAGCTTGGCAGCGGGAGCTTTCTCTGGGGCCAACGTCCTGACTTTC. As protein: CASSLAAGAFSGANVLTF.

The V call is TRBV7-9, the J call TRBJ2-6; D gene ambiguous. Trimming stripped 3 bases from V and 0 bases from J, with 12 bases between. In germline, CDR1 is SEHNR, CDR2 FQNEAQ (reference sequence). The CDR3 totals 17 residues. This chain's CDR3 is CASSFTPRDSGANVLTF. The CDR3 DNA reads as TGTGCCAGCAGCTTTACTCCAAGAGACTCTGGGGCCAACGTCCTGACTTTC.

The chain joins TRBV6-5 to TRBJ2-1; D not resolved. This CDR3 comprises 13 residues. Germline V gene sequence: CDR1 MNHEY, CDR2 SVGAGI. Between the trimmed V and J ends, which lost 4 bases and 3 bases, there was a span of 7 bases. The DNA for the CDR3 is TGTGCCAGCAGTTCCCTAGTCTACAATGAGCAGTTCTTC. This gives the protein CASSSLVYNEQFF.

In this sample, this clone turned up a few times. The J gene is TRBJ2-3, the V gene TRBV9; D may be TRBD2 (5 bases). Germline V CDR1 and CDR2: SGDLS, YYNGEE. The CDR3 is made up of 15 amino acids. Deletions cut 5 bases from V and 0 bases from J, with 13 bases between. In DNA form, the CDR3 reads TGTGCCAGCAGTATAGCGCCCGATAGCACAGATACGCAGTATTTT. Its protein product is CASSIAPDSTDTQYF.

The CDR3 loop reads CASSLTQPYEQYF. DNA of the CDR3: TGTGCCAGCAGTTTAACCCAGCCCTACGAGCAGTACTTC. V is TRBV28 and J is TRBJ2-7; D is unclear. This CDR3 comprises 13 residues. V dropped 2 bases and J dropped 2 bases, with 7 bases sitting between them. Germline V gene sequence: CDR1 MDHEN, CDR2 SYDVKM. Based on the CDR3 plus reference TRBV28 and TRBJ2-7, the full variable domain is DVKVTQSSRYLVKRTGEKVFLECVQDMDHENMFWYRQDPGLGLRLIYFSYDVKMKEKGDIPEGYSVSREKKERFSLILESASTNQTSMYLCASSLTQPYEQYFGPGTRLTVT.

The rearrangement uses TRBV7-3 and TRBJ2-3; a weak D match, TRBD1 (5 bases). The germline CDR1 and CDR2 sequences are SGHTA and FQGTGA. V was cut by 5 bases and J by 2 bases, with 17 bases left in between. The CDR3 runs to 16 residues. CDR3 sequence (DNA): TGTGCCAGCAGCCCCCAGGGTAGCAGCCTCACAGATACGCAGTATTTT. This encodes CASSPQGSSLTDTQYF.

The chain carries TRBV9 and TRBJ2-3; 7 bases line up with TRBD2. This CDR3 comprises 15 residues. V lost 4 bases, J lost 2 bases, and 7 bases stayed unmatched. Germline CDR1 SGDLS, CDR2 YYNGEE. CDR3 DNA sequence: TGTGCCAGCAGCCGCCGGGACTACCTCACAGATACGCAGTATTTT. Its protein product is CASSRRDYLTDTQYF.

The chain employs TRBV7-9 and TRBJ2-1, with TRBD2 matching 11 bases. This CDR3 is 17 amino acids long. The V gene end was trimmed by 7 bases and the J gene end by 1 base; junction bases not matched to a gene: 9. Germline loops: CDR1 SEHNR, CDR2 FQNEAQ (reference sequence). CDR3 bases: TGTGCCAGCACCCAGGGTAGACTAGCGGGGTCCTACAATGAGCAGTTCTTC. Translating it yields CASTQGRLAGSYNEQFF.

The chain couples TRBV30 to TRBJ2-7; a weak D match, TRBD2 (6 bases). Germline lookup yields CDR1 GTSNPN and CDR2 SVGIG (reference sequence). CDR3 size: 15 residues. V was trimmed by 0 bases and J by 6 bases, leaving 18 bases between them. This CDR3 reads CAWSVPRGGGGEQYF. In DNA form, the CDR3 reads TGTGCCTGGAGTGTGCCCCGGGGAGGTGGGGGCGAGCAGTACTTC.

J is TRBJ2-1 and V is TRBV13; D not certain. The length of the CDR3 is 16 residues. V dropped 2 bases and J dropped 4 bases, with 15 bases sitting between them. In germline, CDR1 is PRHDT, CDR2 FYEKMQ (reference sequence). CDR3 nucleotide sequence: TGTGCCAGCAGCTTATTGGCGGAGCACACATACAATGAGCAGTTCTTC. As protein: CASSLLAEHTYNEQFF.

The rearrangement links TRBV27 to TRBJ2-3; 14 bases are shared with TRBD2. Germline V gene data show CDR1 as MNHEY and CDR2 as SMNVEV (reference sequence). The J segment lost 6 bases and the V segment lost 3 bases, leaving 8 bases of the junction unmatched. The CDR3 length is 17 residues. CDR3 nucleotides: TGTGCCAGCAGTTTCAGACTAGCGGGAGGGACAGTGGATACGCAGTATTTT. It specifies CASSFRLAGGTVDTQYF.

The rearrangement links TRBV2 to TRBJ2-5; D perhaps matches TRBD2 (5 bases). In germline, CDR1 is SNHLY, CDR2 FYNNEI. CDR3 length equals 12 residues. V was trimmed by 7 bases and J by 1 base, leaving 7 bases between them. This CDR3 reads CASTSPQETQYF. The CDR3 DNA reads TGTGCCAGCACTAGCCCCCAAGAGACCCAGTACTTC.